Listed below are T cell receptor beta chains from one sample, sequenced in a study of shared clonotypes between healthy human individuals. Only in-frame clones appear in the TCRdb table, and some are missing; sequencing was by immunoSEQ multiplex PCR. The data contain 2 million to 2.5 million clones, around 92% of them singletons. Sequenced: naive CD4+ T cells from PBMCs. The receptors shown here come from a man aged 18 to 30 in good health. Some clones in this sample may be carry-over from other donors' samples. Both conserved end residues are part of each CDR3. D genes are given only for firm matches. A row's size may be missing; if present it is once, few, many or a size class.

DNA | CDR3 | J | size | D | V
TGTGCCAGCAGCTTAAGAGCGTCACCCCTCCACTTT | CASSLRASPLHF | TRBJ1-6 | . | . | TRBV7-9
TGTGCCAGCAGCTACAGGGGTGGTGGAGAGACCCAGTACTTC | CASSYRGGGETQYF | TRBJ2-5 | . | TRBD1 | TRBV11-2
TGTGCCAGTAGTACGACGGTCACCGGGGAGCTGTTTTTT | CASSTTVTGELFF | TRBJ2-2 | . | . | TRBV19
TGCAGCGTCCTAGGGACAGAGTACTACGAGCAGTACTTC | CSVLGTEYYEQYF | TRBJ2-7 | . | TRBD1 | TRBV29-1
TGTGCCAGCAGCATCGGTTTTCCAGCCTACGAGCAGTACTTC | CASSIGFPAYEQYF | TRBJ2-7 | . | . | TRBV9
TGCAGCGTTGAAGGTCGGATCACAGATACGCAGTATTTT | CSVEGRITDTQYF | TRBJ2-3 | . | . | TRBV29-1
TGTGCCACCAGCCCGACGGCTAGCGGGGCTGGAGATACGCAGTATTTT | CATSPTASGAGDTQYF | TRBJ2-3 | . | TRBD2 | TRBV15
TGCGCCAGCAGCCTAGCGGCCCTAAGCTCCTACAATGAGCAGTTCTTC | CASSLAALSSYNEQFF | TRBJ2-1 | . | TRBD2 | TRBV5-1
TGCGCCAGCGAGAGAGCCCCCGGGAGGGGAGGAGATACGCAGTATTTT | CASERAPGRGGDTQYF | TRBJ2-3 | . | TRBD2 | TRBV5-1
TGCGCCAGCAGCGCCACCTGGACTAGCGGGAGGGTGGATACGCAGTATTTT | CASSATWTSGRVDTQYF | TRBJ2-3 | . | TRBD2 | TRBV5-1
TGTGCCAGCTCACCTTCTTCCGGGACAGACTATGGCTACACCTTC | CASSPSSGTDYGYTF | TRBJ1-2 | . | TRBD1 | TRBV18
TGTGCCAGCAGTCAAGGCAGTCAGCCCCAGCATTTT | CASSQGSQPQHF | TRBJ1-5 | few | . | TRBV4-2
TGTGCCAGCAGCAAACCAAGCGGGAGGTACAATGAGCAGTTCTTC | CASSKPSGRYNEQFF | TRBJ2-1 | . | TRBD2 | TRBV28
TGCGCCAGCAGCCAACCTAACACCGGGGAGCTGTTTTTT | CASSQPNTGELFF | TRBJ2-2 | . | . | TRBV4-3
TGTGCCAGCAGTTTAGGGTATGGGTTTGAAAGGGACTATGGCTACACCTTC | CASSLGYGFERDYGYTF | TRBJ1-2 | . | . | TRBV28
TGCGCCAGCAGCCAAGATGTGGGGGGGTTCACAGATACGCAGTATTTT | CASSQDVGGFTDTQYF | TRBJ2-3 | . | TRBD2 | TRBV4-3
TGTGCCATCAGTGATCGTGGGGGCCATGGGGCCAACGTCCTGACTTTC | CAISDRGGHGANVLTF | TRBJ2-6 | . | . | TRBV10-3
TGTGCCAGCAGCCCCGGGGGGGGTTTTGGAGCTTTCTTT | CASSPGGGFGAFF | TRBJ1-1 | . | . | TRBV7-9
TGTGCCAGCAGCGCGGGAGGGGAAGCGGGCACAGATACGCAGTATTTT | CASSAGGEAGTDTQYF | TRBJ2-3 | . | TRBD2 | TRBV7-3
TGTGCCAGCAGCTTGGCCTGGGGGCCCCCTCAAGAGACCCAGTACTTC | CASSLAWGPPQETQYF | TRBJ2-5 | . | . | TRBV5-5
TGTGCCAGCAGCTTGCGACAGGGCTGGAACACTGAAGCTTTCTTT | CASSLRQGWNTEAFF | TRBJ1-1 | . | TRBD1 | TRBV7-9
TGTGCCTGGTCCGGGCCCGATAGCAATCAGCCCCAGCATTTT | CAWSGPDSNQPQHF | TRBJ1-5 | . | . | TRBV30
TGCGCCAGCAGCCAAGATCCGCTCCAAGAGACCCAGTACTTC | CASSQDPLQETQYF | TRBJ2-5 | . | . | TRBV4-1
TGTGCCAGCAGTGGGGACAGGGGATCTGGCTACACCTTC | CASSGDRGSGYTF | TRBJ1-2 | . | TRBD1 | TRBV6-1
TGTGCCAGCAGGGACAGGTTTACAAGAGTTATCCAGTACTTC | CASRDRFTRVIQYF | TRBJ2-5 | . | TRBD1 | TRBV28